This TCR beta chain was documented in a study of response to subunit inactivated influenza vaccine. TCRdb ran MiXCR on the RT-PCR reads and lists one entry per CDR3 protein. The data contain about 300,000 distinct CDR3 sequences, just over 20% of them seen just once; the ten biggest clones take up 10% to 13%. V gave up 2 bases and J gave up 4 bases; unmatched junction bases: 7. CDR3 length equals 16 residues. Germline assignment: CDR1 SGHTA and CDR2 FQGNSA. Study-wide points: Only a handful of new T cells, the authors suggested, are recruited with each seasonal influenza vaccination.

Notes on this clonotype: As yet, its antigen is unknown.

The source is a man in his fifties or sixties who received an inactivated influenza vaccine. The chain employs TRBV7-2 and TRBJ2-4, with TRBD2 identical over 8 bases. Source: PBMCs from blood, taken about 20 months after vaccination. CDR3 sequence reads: CASSLRAGGPKNIQYF. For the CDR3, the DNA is TGTGCCAGCAGCTTAAGGGCGGGAGGACCTAAAAACATTCAGTACTTC.